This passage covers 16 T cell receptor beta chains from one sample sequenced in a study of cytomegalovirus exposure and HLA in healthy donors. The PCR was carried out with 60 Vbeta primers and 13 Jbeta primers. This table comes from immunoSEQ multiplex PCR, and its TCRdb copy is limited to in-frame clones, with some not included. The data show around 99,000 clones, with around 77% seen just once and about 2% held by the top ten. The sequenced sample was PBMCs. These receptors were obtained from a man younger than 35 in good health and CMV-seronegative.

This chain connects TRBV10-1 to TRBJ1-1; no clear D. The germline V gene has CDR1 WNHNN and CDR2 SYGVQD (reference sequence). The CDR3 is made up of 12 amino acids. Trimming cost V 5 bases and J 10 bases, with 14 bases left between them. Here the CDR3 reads CASSILLYGAFF. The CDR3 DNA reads TGCGCCAGCAGTATACTGTTGTACGGAGCTTTCTTT.

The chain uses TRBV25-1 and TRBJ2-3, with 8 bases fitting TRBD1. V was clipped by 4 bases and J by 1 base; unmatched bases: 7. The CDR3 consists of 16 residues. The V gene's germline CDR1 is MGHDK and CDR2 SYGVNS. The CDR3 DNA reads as TGTGCCAGCAGTGGGTCACAGGGGGAGGGCACAGATACGCAGTATTTT. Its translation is CASSGSQGEGTDTQYF.

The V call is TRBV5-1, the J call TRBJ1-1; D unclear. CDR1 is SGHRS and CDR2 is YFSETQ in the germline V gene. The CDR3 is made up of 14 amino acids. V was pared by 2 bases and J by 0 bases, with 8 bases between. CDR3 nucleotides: TGCGCCAGCAGCTTCGGGATATTGAACACTGAAGCTTTCTTT. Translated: CASSFGILNTEAFF.

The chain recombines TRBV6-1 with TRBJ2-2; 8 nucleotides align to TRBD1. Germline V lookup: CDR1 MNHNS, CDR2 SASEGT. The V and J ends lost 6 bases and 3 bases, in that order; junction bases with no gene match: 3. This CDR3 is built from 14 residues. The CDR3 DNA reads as TGTGCCAGCAGGGGACAGGTCGACACCGGGGAGCTGTTTTTT. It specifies CASRGQVDTGELFF.

Here the CDR3 reads CASSQAPSGDYEQYF. The CDR3 nucleotides read TGCGCCAGCAGCCAAGCCCCTAGCGGGGACTACGAGCAGTACTTC. V gene TRBV4-3 combines with J gene TRBJ2-7; the match to TRBD2 covers 9 bases. The length of the CDR3 is 15 residues. The V segment lost 1 base and the J segment 3 bases; nucleotides outside the gene matches: 4. In germline, CDR1 is LGHNA, CDR2 YSLEER.

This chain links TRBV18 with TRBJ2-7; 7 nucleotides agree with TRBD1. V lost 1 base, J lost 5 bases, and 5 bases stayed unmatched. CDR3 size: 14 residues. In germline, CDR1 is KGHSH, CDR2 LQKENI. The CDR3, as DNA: TGTGCCAGCTCACCACAGGACAGGACCCACGAGCAGTACTTC. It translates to CASSPQDRTHEQYF.

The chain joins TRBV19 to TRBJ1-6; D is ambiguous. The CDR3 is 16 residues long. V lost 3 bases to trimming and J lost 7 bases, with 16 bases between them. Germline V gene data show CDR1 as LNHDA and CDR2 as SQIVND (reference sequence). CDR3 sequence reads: CASSISTGGGNSPLHF. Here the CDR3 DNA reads TGTGCCAGTAGTATTTCGACCGGCGGAGGGAATTCACCCCTCCACTTT. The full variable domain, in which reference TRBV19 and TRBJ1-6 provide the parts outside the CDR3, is DGGITQSPKYLFRKEGQNVTLSCEQNLNHDAMYWYRQDPGQGLRLIYYSQIVNDFQKGDIAEGYSVSREKKESFPLTVTSAQKNPTAFYLCASSISTGGGNSPLHFGNGTRLTVT.

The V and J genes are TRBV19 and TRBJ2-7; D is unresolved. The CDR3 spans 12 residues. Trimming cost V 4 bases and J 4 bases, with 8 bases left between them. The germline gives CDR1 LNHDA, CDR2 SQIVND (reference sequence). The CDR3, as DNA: TGTGCCAGTAGTAGCGTAAAGTACGAGCAGTACTTC. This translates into CASSSVKYEQYF.

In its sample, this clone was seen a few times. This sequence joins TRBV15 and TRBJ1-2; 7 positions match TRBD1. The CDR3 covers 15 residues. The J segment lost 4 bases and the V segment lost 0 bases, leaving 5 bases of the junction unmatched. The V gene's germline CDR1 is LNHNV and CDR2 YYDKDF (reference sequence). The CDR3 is CATSRDLDRFYGYTF. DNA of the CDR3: TGTGCCACCAGCAGAGATTTGGACAGGTTCTATGGCTACACCTTC.

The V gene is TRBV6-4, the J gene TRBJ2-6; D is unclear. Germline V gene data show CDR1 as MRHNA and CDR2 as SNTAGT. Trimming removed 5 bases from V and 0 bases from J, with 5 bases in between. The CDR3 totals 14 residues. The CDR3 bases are TGTGCCAGCAGTTACAGCTCTGGGGCCAACGTCCTGACTTTC. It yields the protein CASSYSSGANVLTF.

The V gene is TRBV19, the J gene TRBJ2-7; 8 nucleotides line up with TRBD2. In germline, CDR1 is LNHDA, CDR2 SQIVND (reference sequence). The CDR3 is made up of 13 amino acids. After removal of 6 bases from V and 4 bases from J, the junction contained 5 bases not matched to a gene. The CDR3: CASSPGGGYEQYF. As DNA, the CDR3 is TGTGCCAGTAGCCCCGGGGGGGGGTACGAGCAGTACTTC.

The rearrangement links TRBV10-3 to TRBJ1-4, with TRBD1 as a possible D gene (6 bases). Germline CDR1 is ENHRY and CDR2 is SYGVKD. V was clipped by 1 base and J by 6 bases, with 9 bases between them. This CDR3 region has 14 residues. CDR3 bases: TGTGCCATCAGTGAGTTGGGGGCCCATGAAAAACTGTTTTTT. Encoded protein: CAISELGAHEKLFF.

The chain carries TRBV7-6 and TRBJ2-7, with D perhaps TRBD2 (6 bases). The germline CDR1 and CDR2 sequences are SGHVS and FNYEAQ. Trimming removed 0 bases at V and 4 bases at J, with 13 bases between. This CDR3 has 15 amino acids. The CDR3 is CASSLAPGLVYEQYF. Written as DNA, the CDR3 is TGTGCCAGCAGCTTAGCCCCGGGACTCGTTTACGAGCAGTACTTC.

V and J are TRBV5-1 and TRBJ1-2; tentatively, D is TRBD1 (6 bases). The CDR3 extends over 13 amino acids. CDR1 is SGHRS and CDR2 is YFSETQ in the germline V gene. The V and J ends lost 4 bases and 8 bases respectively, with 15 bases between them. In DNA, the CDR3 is TGCGCCAGCAGCCCCCAGGGGCCGGGGGGCTACACCTTC. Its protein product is CASSPQGPGGYTF.

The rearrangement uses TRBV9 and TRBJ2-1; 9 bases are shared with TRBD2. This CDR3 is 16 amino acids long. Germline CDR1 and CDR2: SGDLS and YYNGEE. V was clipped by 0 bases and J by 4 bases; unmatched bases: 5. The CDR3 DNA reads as TGTGCCAGCAGCGTAGGTGCTAGCGGGGCGTACAATGAGCAGTTCTTC. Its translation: CASSVGASGAYNEQFF.

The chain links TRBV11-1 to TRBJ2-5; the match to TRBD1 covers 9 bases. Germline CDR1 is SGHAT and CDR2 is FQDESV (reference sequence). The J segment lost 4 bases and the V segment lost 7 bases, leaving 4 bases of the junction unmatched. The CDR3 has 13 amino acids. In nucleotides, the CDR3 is TGTGCCAGCAACCCGGACAGGGGAGAGACCCAGTACTTC. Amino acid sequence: CASNPDRGETQYF.